This record concerns one TCR beta chain sequence. Germline V gene lookup returns CDR1 SGHRS and CDR2 YFSETQ. V was clipped by 2 bases and J by 3 bases; unmatched bases: 4. The CDR3 runs to 14 residues. Assay: immunoSEQ multiplex PCR; the TCRdb copy retains only in-frame clones and omits some. The sample has about 2 million clones; approximately 95% are singletons. This sample stems from a study of shared clonotypes between healthy human individuals. As for the study in general: The cohort had a couple of women and a few men, ages 18 to 49.

CD45RO-negative cells were positively selected for CCR7, leaving out terminally differentiated effector memory CD45RA+ cells. V is TRBV5-1 and J is TRBJ1-1, with TRBD1 matching 7 bases. The sequencing sample was made of naive CD8+ T cells sorted from blood. The sequence came from a man aged 18 to 29 in good health. The chain's CDR3 is CASSFTGDDTEAFF. CDR3 coding DNA: TGCGCCAGCAGCTTTACAGGGGACGACACTGAAGCTTTCTTT.